Detailed here is one T cell receptor beta chain. What it binds is not known. The protocol was immunoSEQ multiplex PCR, while the TCRdb copy is restricted to in-frame clones and leaves out a portion. The data contain around 81,000 clones, around 93% of them singletons. This sample was taken from a study of T cell responses to AZD1222 COVID-19 vaccine. Study-level results: A mostly white British donor set with more females was recruited, and clonal diversity was possibly underestimated.

CDR3 length: 15 amino acids. The V gene lost 5 bases and the J gene lost 6 bases, with 17 bases spanning the gap. The germline gives CDR1 SGHVS, CDR2 FNYEAQ. Source: peripheral blood, taken 28 days after the second AZD1222 dose. The V call is TRBV7-6, the J call TRBJ2-1; D assignment may be TRBD1 or TRBD2 (5 bases each). The source is an adult who received the AZD1222 COVID-19 vaccine. DNA of the CDR3: TGTGCCAGCAGCCCCCATTTACGGGGCATCAATGAGCAGTTCTTC. Protein: CASSPHLRGINEQFF.